This TCR beta chain originates from a study of cytomegalovirus exposure and HLA in healthy donors. CDR1 is SGHRS and CDR2 is YFSETQ in the germline V gene. The CDR3 extends over 13 amino acids. The germline V and J ends were trimmed by 0 bases and 6 bases, with 7 bases remaining between them. Broader study findings: A prior analysis recorded that most TCR beta V segments were productive about 87% or about 30% of the time.

On this clone itself: Its antigen remains unknown.

The PCR was carried out with 60 Vbeta primers and 13 Jbeta primers. Only in-frame clones appear in the TCRdb table, and some are missing; sequencing was by immunoSEQ multiplex PCR. The table includes roughly 100,000 clones, over 60% detected once. This chain joins TRBV5-1 and TRBJ1-5; D is uncertain. Sequenced input: PBMCs. The TCR comes from a woman between 50 and 59 years old in good health and CMV-seropositive. Written as DNA, the CDR3 is TGCGCCAGCAGCTTGGACCTCGGTCAGCCCCAGCATTTT. Protein product: CASSLDLGQPQHF.